The 9 T cell receptor beta chains below were found in one sample sequenced in a study of T cells in Graves' hyperthyroidism and ophthalmopathy. TCR beta CDR3 regions were amplified from RNA. Researchers ran a first-round RT-PCR on the TCR CDR3 using the HTBI primer set. TCRdb reanalysed the multiplex PCR reads using MiXCR and keeps one entry per CDR3 protein. The sample has around 200,000 distinct CDR3 sequences, approximately 20% seen once. Sequences were obtained from blood. The origin of the receptors is a man in his forties with Graves' hyperthyroidism.

This clonotype turned up a few times. V and J are TRBV5-1 and TRBJ2-7, with D possibly TRBD1 on 8 matching bases. CDR3 length: 14 residues. The germline V gene has CDR1 SGHRS and CDR2 YFSETQ. Trimming removed 7 bases at V and 5 bases at J, with 19 bases between. The CDR3 loop is CASATGGGFNEQYF. DNA for the CDR3: TGCGCCAGCGCTACAGGGGGGGGCTTCAACGAGCAGTACTTC.

This clonotype was counted many times. The CDR3 DNA reads as TGTGCCAGCAGCTACCCGGGAGAGACCCAGTACTTC. This sequence encodes CASSYPGETQYF. V usage is TRBV7-2 and J usage is TRBJ2-5, with D uncertain. Trimming stripped 4 bases from V and 4 bases from J, with 7 bases between. This CDR3 is 12 amino acids long. Germline values: CDR1 SGHTA, CDR2 FQGNSA.

The chain carries TRBV20-1 and TRBJ2-3; TRBD1 is a possible D gene (6 bases). Germline V gives CDR1 DFQATT, CDR2 SNEGSKA (reference sequence). The CDR3 runs to 19 residues. Trimming pared 2 bases from V and 4 bases from J, leaving 28 bases between. As DNA, the CDR3 is TGCAGTGCTAGACCCTTCGGTTCGCAACGTGGACAGCACTCAGATACGCAGTATTTT. It yields the protein CSARPFGSQRGQHSDTQYF.

The table lists this clonotype with a few counts. The genes are TRBV9 and TRBJ2-3, with 14 bases that match TRBD2. The germline V gene has CDR1 SGDLS and CDR2 YYNGEE. The CDR3 has 18 amino acids. The junction had 10 bases not matched to a gene; V was cut back by 3 bases and J by 4 bases. This chain's CDR3 is CASSAAGTSGGSADTQYF. CDR3 DNA sequence: TGTGCCAGCAGCGCCGCCGGGACTAGCGGGGGTAGCGCAGATACGCAGTATTTT.

The chain is built from TRBV30 and TRBJ2-1; 11 nucleotides line up with TRBD2. The germline V gene encodes CDR1 GTSNPN and CDR2 SVGIG (reference sequence). This CDR3 is built from 15 residues. Trimming took 0 bases from V and 6 from J; bases not matched to a gene: 4. The CDR3 loop reads CAWSVGLAGGNEQFF. DNA of the CDR3: TGTGCCTGGAGTGTAGGGCTAGCGGGGGGCAATGAGCAGTTCTTC.

The rearrangement joins TRBV5-6 to TRBJ2-7; no clear D. Trimming cost V 4 bases and J 0 bases, with 11 bases left between them. This CDR3 contains 14 residues. CDR1 SGHDT and CDR2 YYEEEE come from the germline V gene. DNA for the CDR3: TGTGCCAGCAGCCCCCTTGGGCGCTCCTACGAGCAGTACTTC. The encoded protein is CASSPLGRSYEQYF.

This clonotype has only a few counts. The V call is TRBV5-4, the J call TRBJ2-2; 9 bases are a match to TRBD2. The J segment lost 4 bases and the V segment lost 6 bases, leaving 16 bases of the junction unmatched. This CDR3 has 18 amino acids. The germline gives CDR1 SGHNT, CDR2 YYREEE (reference sequence). CDR3 coding DNA: TGTGCCAGCACCCGAGGAGGGGACTTGCGGGGGGGCACCGGGGAGCTGTTTTTT. It codes for CASTRGGDLRGGTGELFF.

There are a few counts of this clonotype. The chain is built from TRBV2 and TRBJ2-1; 9 positions match TRBD1. The CDR3 has 13 residues. V shed 5 bases and J 7 bases; nucleotides not matched to a gene: 3. CDR1 and CDR2 (germline): SNHLY, FYNNEI. The CDR3 bases are TGTGCCAGCAGTTCGACAGGGGGAAATGAGCAGTTCTTC. Protein sequence: CASSSTGGNEQFF.

The V gene is TRBV7-2, the J gene TRBJ1-2; 9 bases map to TRBD1. Germline CDR1 SGHTA, CDR2 FQGNSA. The length of the CDR3 is 15 residues. Trimming cost V 5 bases and J 2 bases; bases outside gene matches: 6. The CDR3 nucleotides read TGTGCCAGCAGCCCGCTACAGGGGGCAAACTATGGCTACACCTTC. Its protein product is CASSPLQGANYGYTF. The whole variable domain, filled in from reference TRBV7-2 and TRBJ1-2, reads GAGVSQSPSNKVTEKGKDVELRCDPISGHTALYWYRQSLGQGLEFLIYFQGNSAPDKSGLPSDRFSAERTGGSVSTLTIQRTQQEDSAVYLCASSPLQGANYGYTFGSGTRLTVV.